The 18 T cell receptor beta chains in this list originate from one sample, sequenced in a study of Ad26.COV2.S vaccination and SARS-CoV-2 variants. Measured with immunoSEQ multiplex PCR; TCRdb has only the in-frame clones, and not every one. The sample yields some 330,000 clones, approximately 87% seen once. Specified treatment: around 19 received Ad26.COV2.S at low or high dose, single or two shots; five or six received placebo; per-sample allocation not given. At day 63 after the first vaccine or placebo injection, samples were drawn. The source material was peripheral blood, sampled in a trial of Ad26.COV2.S vaccine versus placebo. These TCRs come from a person between 18 and 60 years old who received the Ad26.COV2.S COVID-19 vaccine or a placebo.

The chain uses TRBV7-9 and TRBJ2-3; perhaps TRBD2 as D (5 bases). V gave up 1 base and J gave up 4 bases, with 9 bases separating them. Germline-derived CDR1 and CDR2 are SEHNR and FQNEAQ (reference sequence). The CDR3 contains 14 residues. The CDR3 here is CASSLDASPDTQYF. The CDR3 bases are TGTGCCAGCAGCTTAGATGCTAGCCCAGATACGCAGTATTTT.

This rearrangement joins TRBV29-1 to TRBJ1-1, with D hard to call. V was cut by 3 bases and J by 2 bases, with 10 bases left in between. In germline, CDR1 is SQVTM, CDR2 ANQGSEA. The CDR3 sequence is 13 residues long. CDR3 nucleotides: TGCAGCGTTGAGAGGCAGCTAAACACTGAAGCTTTCTTT. Its translation: CSVERQLNTEAFF.

The chain joins TRBV4-1 to TRBJ1-5; possible D gene TRBD1, 5 bases. The CDR3 loop spans 15 amino acids. CDR1 is MGHRA and CDR2 is YSYEKL in the germline V gene. V was clipped by 1 base and J by 5 bases, with 12 bases between them. CDR3 nucleotides: TGCGCCAGCAGCCAAGTCGGGGGGACCGATCAGCCCCAGCATTTT. This encodes CASSQVGGTDQPQHF.

The genes are TRBV5-6 and TRBJ1-5, with D maybe TRBD1 (5 bases). Germline-derived CDR1 and CDR2 are SGHDT and YYEEEE. The CDR3 is made up of 12 amino acids. Deletions cut 2 bases from V and 6 bases from J, with 6 bases between. CDR3: CASSFGGQPQHF. The CDR3 DNA reads TGTGCCAGCAGCTTCGGGGGTCAGCCCCAGCATTTT.

The CDR3 protein is CASSSSGQNTEAFF. DNA of the CDR3: TGTGCCAGCAGCTCGTCCGGACAGAACACTGAAGCTTTCTTT. The V call is TRBV11-3, the J call TRBJ1-1, with a weak D call TRBD1 (5 bases). V lost 4 bases to trimming and J lost 1 base, with 10 bases between them. The CDR3 covers 14 residues. Germline assignment: CDR1 SGHNT and CDR2 YENEEA.

The rearrangement links TRBV4-1 to TRBJ2-5; D gene ambiguous. This CDR3 region has 13 residues. The ends were cut back, 1 base at V and 1 base at J, with 4 bases in the middle. Germline V gene sequence: CDR1 MGHRA, CDR2 YSYEKL. The CDR3 bases are TGCGCCAGCAGCCAAGGCACCCAAGAGACCCAGTACTTC. Translating it yields CASSQGTQETQYF.

The genes are TRBV3-1 (or the pseudogene TRBV3-2) and TRBJ1-1, with a possible D match to TRBD1 (6 bases). The CDR3 is made up of 16 amino acids. V shed 4 bases and J shed 6 bases, with 21 bases lying between them. Germline values: CDR1 LGHDT, CDR2 YNNKEL (reference sequence). CDR3 nucleotide sequence: TGTGCCAGCAGCCGATATCCTGGGGGGCCAGGCGCTGAAGCTTTCTTT. Protein product: CASSRYPGGPGAEAFF.

The V gene is TRBV5-6, the J gene TRBJ2-7; unclear D gene. V dropped 2 bases and J dropped 2 bases, with 5 bases sitting between them. This CDR3 is 12 amino acids long. Germline V gene lookup returns CDR1 SGHDT and CDR2 YYEEEE. DNA for the CDR3: TGTGCCAGCAGCTTACCAGCCTACGAGCAGTACTTC. This encodes CASSLPAYEQYF. The whole variable domain, filled in from reference TRBV5-6 and TRBJ2-7, reads DAGVTQSPTHLIKTRGQQVTLRCSPKSGHDTVSWYQQALGQGPQFIFQYYEEEERQRGNFPDRFSGHQFPNYSSELNVNALLLGDSALYLCASSLPAYEQYFGPGTRLTVT.

V gene TRBV11-3 combines with J gene TRBJ1-1; D remains ambiguous. Per germline, CDR1 SGHNT and CDR2 YENEEA. The CDR3 is 13 residues long. Trimming left V 5 bases short and J 0 bases short, with 7 bases between. CDR3 sequence (DNA): TGTGCCAGCAGCGTAGGGCTGAACACTGAAGCTTTCTTT. The encoded protein is CASSVGLNTEAFF.

The chain joins TRBV27 to TRBJ1-1, with TRBD1 matching 9 bases. CDR1 and CDR2 (germline): MNHEY, SMNVEV (reference sequence). The CDR3 consists of 14 residues. V lost 7 bases to trimming and J lost 5 bases; unmatched junction nucleotides: 8. The CDR3 region is CASKAGTGRTEAFF. CDR3 bases: TGTGCCAGCAAAGCCGGGACAGGGAGAACTGAAGCTTTCTTT.

The chain uses TRBV9 and TRBJ2-3; D not resolved. Germline loops: CDR1 SGDLS, CDR2 YYNGEE. V lost 2 bases and J lost 2, with 3 bases in between. The length of the CDR3 is 12 residues. CDR3 nucleotide sequence: TGTGCCAGCAGCGTTTTCACAGATACGCAGTATTTT. It encodes CASSVFTDTQYF.

This clone was seen once. V is TRBV11-3 and J is TRBJ2-5, with D maybe TRBD2 (6 bases). Germline CDR1 SGHNT, CDR2 YENEEA. The V end was cut by 5 bases, the J end by 1 base, with 11 bases between. The CDR3 is 14 amino acids. The CDR3 loop reads CASSEGAGQETQYF. As DNA, the CDR3 is TGTGCCAGCAGCGAGGGAGCGGGCCAAGAGACCCAGTACTTC.

The V gene is TRBV12-3 or TRBV12-4, the J gene TRBJ1-1; no clear D. The V end was cut by 7 bases, the J end by 2 bases, with 11 bases between. The CDR3 covers 13 residues. The CDR3 loop reads CASTGPFNTEAFF. DNA for the CDR3: TGTGCCAGCACGGGTCCATTTAACACTGAAGCTTTCTTT.

The chain joins TRBV5-5 to TRBJ1-4; D call uncertain. The germline V and J ends were trimmed by 4 bases and 7 bases, with 11 bases remaining between them. Germline CDR1 and CDR2: SGHKS and YYEKEE (reference sequence). The CDR3 spans 13 residues. CDR3 sequence reads: CASSNTAGEKLFF. The CDR3 region has the DNA TGTGCCAGCAGCAACACAGCGGGTGAAAAACTGTTTTTT. Using reference TRBV5-5 and TRBJ1-4 for the parts outside the CDR3, the full variable domain is DAGVTQSPTHLIKTRGQQVTLRCSPISGHKSVSWYQQVLGQGPQFIFQYYEKEERGRGNFPDRFSARQFPNYSSELNVNALLLGDSALYLCASSNTAGEKLFFGSGTQLSVL.

The chain joins TRBV5-6 to TRBJ1-2; D might be TRBD1 (5 bases). Trimming left V 4 bases short and J 13 bases short, with 20 bases between. CDR1 SGHDT and CDR2 YYEEEE come from the germline V gene. This CDR3 has 13 residues. The chain's CDR3 is CASSPDSAPLSTF. Written as DNA, the CDR3 is TGTGCCAGCAGCCCCGACAGTGCCCCTTTGAGCACCTTC.

V gene TRBV7-9 combines with J gene TRBJ1-3; 7 nucleotides line up with TRBD1. Per the germline V gene, CDR1 is SEHNR and CDR2 is FQNEAQ (reference sequence). The V and J ends lost 4 bases and 4 bases, in that order; junction bases with no gene match: 10. The length of the CDR3 is 16 residues. CDR3 sequence (DNA): TGTGCCAGCAGCTCATTAACAAGGGACAGAGGAAACACCATATATTTT. This sequence encodes CASSSLTRDRGNTIYF.

This chain uses TRBV19 with TRBJ1-5, with 7 nucleotides matching TRBD1. Germline assignment: CDR1 LNHDA and CDR2 SQIVND (reference sequence). J lost 1 base, V lost 5 bases, and 5 bases had no gene match. The CDR3 has 15 amino acids. The DNA for the CDR3 is TGTGCCAGTAGTGGGTCAGGGGGAAGCAATCAGCCCCAGCATTTT. Residues: CASSGSGGSNQPQHF.

In DNA form, the CDR3 reads TGTGCCACCTCGGGGGGGTTCGTCAGCTATGGCTACACCTTC. The encoded protein is CATSGGFVSYGYTF. The chain combines TRBV19 with TRBJ1-2; tentatively, D is TRBD1 (5 bases). Germline CDR1 is LNHDA and CDR2 is SQIVND (reference sequence). CDR3 length equals 14 residues. V lost 10 bases to trimming and J lost 4 bases, with 19 bases between them.